One TCR beta chain is described in this entry. Many counts were recorded for this clonotype. Its antigen has not been determined. Within one base of it there is no much larger clone, and no base qualities were kept. The germline V end is reduced by 3 bases and the J end by 2 bases; junction bases left unmatched: 3. The germline V gene specifies SGHTA as CDR1 and FQGNSA as CDR2. Measured from the cysteine to the phenylalanine, the CDR3 is 15 residues long. The read is trimmed to its CDR3 DNA, 45 bases read in frame from base 1. These data belong to a study of T-cell reconstitution after alpha-beta-depleted transplantation in children (dated by TCRdb to 2016 to 2017). Context from the whole study: Using TCR repertoire profiling, the study followed T-cell immune reconstitution in a quantitative way in children after TCRalphabeta/CD19-depleted allogeneic hematopoietic cell transplantation. General study outcomes and caveats: Apparently early alphabetaT-cell count recovery about two months after transplant reportedly relied on only several hundred rapidly expanded clones derived from non-depleted graft cells. In some patients, the high TCRbeta diversity seen at day 60 was put down to recipient T cells and intrathymic progenitors that had survived conditioning. The frequencies of hyperexpanded clones fell over the following months, and after one year, T-cell counts and TCRbeta diversity were mostly attributed to newly produced T cells.

To prepare the library, PCR was applied. The reads were generated on an Illumina HiSeq 2500. Molecular barcoding was employed in the preparation of TCR libraries, with unique molecular identifiers being used to normalize TCRbeta repertoire quantification. TCRdb reanalyzed the raw reads on its own, using fastp at Q25 for trimming and MiXCR for clone calling, and kept in-frame beta chains. Records with the same CDR3 protein are collapsed into one entry carrying the most frequent genes and DNA. Present in this sample are about 16,000 distinct CDR3 sequences, about 7.7% of which were seen just once. In total, the top ten clones hold 35% to 40% of the sample. The time point label corresponds to: day 60 (about 2 months) after transplantation. The treatment or condition label for this specimen denotes: allogeneic hematopoietic cell transplantation with graft depleted of TCRalphabeta T cells and CD19 B cells. TCRalphabeta/CD19-depleted allogeneic hematopoietic cell grafts were given to the transplant recipients, all of whom were children.

The rearranged chain carries TRBV7-2 and TRBJ2-1; a stretch of 8 junction bases matches TRBD2. The receptor was isolated from a boy in the first two years of life who had a stem cell transplant for Wiskott-Aldrich syndrome, so the T cells may come from the graft donor. This material consisted of PBMCs, mostly from graft donor cells, taken 60 days after TCRalphabeta/CD19-depleted stem cell transplant. In nucleotides, the sequence is TGTGCCAGCAGCTTTAGCGGGGAGGCCTACAATGAGCAGTTCTTC. Its protein is CASSFSGEAYNEQFF.